These T cell receptor beta chains were read from a single sample in a study of CD8 T cells in ankylosing spondylitis. MiXCR, applied by TCRdb to the 5' RACE reads, yields one record per CDR3 protein. The table has 150,000 to 200,000 distinct CDR3 sequences, about 13% seen once. Sample: blood, either unsorted or a sorted T cell fraction (not recorded which). The receptors were sampled from a male donor with ankylosing spondylitis or in good health (not recorded which). Each CDR3 is given with its conserved first and last residue. D genes are given only for firm matches. A row's size may be missing; if present it is once, few, many or a size class.

D	V	J	size	length	DNA	CDR3
.	TRBV27	TRBJ1-2	few	13	TGTGCCAGCAGTTTATCCCCGGGTGCGGGCTACACCTTC	CASSLSPGAGYTF
.	TRBV5-1	TRBJ2-7	.	17	TGCGCCAGCACCAACCTAGGGGAACAGGGCGATAACTACGAGCAGTACTTC	CASTNLGEQGDNYEQYF
.	TRBV20-1	TRBJ1-2	few	14	TGCAGTGCTAGGGAAAGGGAGGAATTGGGTGGCTACACCTTC	CSAREREELGGYTF
TRBD2	TRBV9	TRBJ2-3	.	16	TGTGCCAGCAGCGGGACTAGCGGGCCTAGCACAGATACGCAGTATTTT	CASSGTSGPSTDTQYF
.	TRBV7-9	TRBJ2-7	few	15	TGTGCCAGCAGCGCAGGCTCCGGGACACCCTACGAGCAGTACTTC	CASSAGSGTPYEQYF
.	TRBV4-1	TRBJ2-7	few	13	TGCGCCAGCAGCCAAGAACAGGCCTACGAGCAGTACTTC	CASSQEQAYEQYF
.	TRBV3-1	TRBJ2-3	.	15	TGTGCCAGCAGCCAAGGTCCTCTCGGCACAGATACGCAGTATTTT	CASSQGPLGTDTQYF
TRBD2	TRBV27	TRBJ2-2	few	15	TGTGCCAGCAGTTTATTTCGCGGGGGCACCGGGGAGCTGTTTTTT	CASSLFRGGTGELFF
.	TRBV27	TRBJ1-1	many	13	TGTGCCAGCAGTTTATTCGGCAACACTGAAGCTTTCTTT	CASSLFGNTEAFF
.	TRBV27	TRBJ2-7	.	14	TGTGCCAGCAGTTTAGGGAAGGGGCCATACGAGCAGTACTTC	CASSLGKGPYEQYF
TRBD1	TRBV5-1	TRBJ2-7	many	14	TGCGCCAGCAGCTGGTTACAGGGGAGCTACGAGCAGTACTTC	CASSWLQGSYEQYF
.	TRBV21-1	TRBJ1-2	few	10	TGTGCCAGCAGATGGAGTGGCTACACCTTC	CASRWSGYTF
TRBD2	TRBV20-1	TRBJ2-3	.	13	TGCAGTGCTAGATATAGCGGGGGGGCCGAGCAGTATTTT	CSARYSGGAEQYF
TRBD2	TRBV12-3/TRBV12-4	TRBJ2-1	.	17	TGTGCCAGCTCTCGAATCGGACTAGCGGGAGGGGGCGATGAGCAGTTCTTC	CASSRIGLAGGGDEQFF
.	TRBV5-1	TRBJ2-7	.	14	TGCGCCAGCACCCTGACCGGGGCCTCCTACGAGCAGTACTTC	CASTLTGASYEQYF
.	TRBV3-1	TRBJ2-7	.	15	TGTGCCAGCAGCCAGGGCCCCGGAGGGCCCTACGAGCAGTACTTC	CASSQGPGGPYEQYF
TRBD1	TRBV29-1	TRBJ1-2	many	14	TGCAGCGTTGACCAGACAGGGGGTAATGGCGGCTACACCTTC	CSVDQTGGNGGYTF
.	TRBV27	TRBJ2-3	many	16	TGTGCCAGCAGTTTATATTTAGGCGGGGAGAGAGATACGCAGTATTTT	CASSLYLGGERDTQYF
TRBD2	TRBV27	TRBJ2-1	few	16	TGTGCCAGCAGTACTACATCTAGCGGGAGGGCCATTGAGCAGTTCTTC	CASSTTSSGRAIEQFF
.	TRBV11-2	TRBJ2-7	.	14	TGTGCCAGCAGCTTGGGGGACGTCTCCTACGAGCAGTACTTC	CASSLGDVSYEQYF
TRBD1	TRBV3-1	TRBJ2-1	.	19	TGTGCCAGCAGCCCCTTCCCCTCGGACAGGGTGGGTAGCTACAATGAGCAGTTCTTC	CASSPFPSDRVGSYNEQFF
TRBD1	TRBV19	TRBJ2-1	.	16	TGTGCCAGTAGTACCCCATTCGACAGGGAAAACAATGAGCAGTTCTTC	CASSTPFDRENNEQFF
TRBD1	TRBV5-1	TRBJ2-3	.	16	TGCGCCAGCAGCGCGGGACAGGGGATTTTCACAGATACGCAGTATTTT	CASSAGQGIFTDTQYF
.	TRBV29-1	TRBJ1-3	many	13	TGCAGCTCCCCGCCAGGTTCGGATTACACCATATATTTT	CSSPPGSDYTIYF
TRBD1	TRBV19	TRBJ2-1	.	18	TGTGCCACCACGAAACAGTACAGGGGGCAAGTCGGTACCAATGAGCAGTTCTTC	CATTKQYRGQVGTNEQFF
TRBD2	TRBV2	TRBJ2-7	few	13	TGTGCCAGCAGTGGACTAGCCCAGTACGAGCAGTACTTC	CASSGLAQYEQYF
TRBD1	TRBV20-1	TRBJ1-1	.	13	TGCAGTACGGAGGGGGCGGCTATCACTGAAGCTTTCTTT	CSTEGAAITEAFF
.	TRBV12-3/TRBV12-4	TRBJ2-7	few	14	TGTGCCAGCAGTTTCGGGGGTACGGCAGTCGAGCAGTACTTC	CASSFGGTAVEQYF
.	TRBV9	TRBJ2-7	.	15	TGTGCCAGCAGCGCGACTAGTGGCTTCCAATACGAGCAGTACTTC	CASSATSGFQYEQYF
.	TRBV29-1	TRBJ1-2	few	12	TGCAGCGTTGAGGTCGGAGACTATGGCTACACCTTC	CSVEVGDYGYTF
.	TRBV6-5	TRBJ1-1	.	13	TGTGCCAGCAGTTACGAAGTGGACACTGAAGCTTTCTTT	CASSYEVDTEAFF
TRBD1	TRBV4-1	TRBJ1-6	many	16	TGCGCCAGCAGCCAAGATGAGGGGGCAGGGAATTCACCCCTCCACTTT	CASSQDEGAGNSPLHF
.	TRBV4-1	TRBJ1-4	.	13	TGCGCCAGCAGCCAAGGGCTGAGTGAAAAACTGTTTTTT	CASSQGLSEKLFF
TRBD2	TRBV5-1	TRBJ2-1	.	18	TGCGCCAGCACCACGACTAGCGGGGTCCCCAGCTCCTACAATGAGCAGTTCTTC	CASTTTSGVPSSYNEQFF
TRBD1	TRBV10-3	TRBJ2-3	.	16	TGTGCCATCAGTGAGTCTAGGACAGGACCGATAGATACGCAGTATTTT	CAISESRTGPIDTQYF